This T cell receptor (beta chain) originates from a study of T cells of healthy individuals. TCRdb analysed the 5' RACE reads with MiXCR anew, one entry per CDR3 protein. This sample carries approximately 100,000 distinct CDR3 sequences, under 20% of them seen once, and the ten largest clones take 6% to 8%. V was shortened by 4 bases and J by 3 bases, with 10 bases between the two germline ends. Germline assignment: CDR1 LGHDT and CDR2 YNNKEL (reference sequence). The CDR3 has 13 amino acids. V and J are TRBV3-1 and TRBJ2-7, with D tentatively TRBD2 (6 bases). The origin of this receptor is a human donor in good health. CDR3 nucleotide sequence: TGTGCCAGCAGCCCGCCGGGAGTCTACGAGCAGTACTTC. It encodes CASSPPGVYEQYF.